The TCR beta chain described here comes from a study of spatial heterogeneity in lung cancer. Broader study findings: Tumors with more nonsynonymous mutations had more expanded intratumoral alpha and beta TCRs. Ubiquitous and regional nonsynonymous mutations were tracked by counts of ubiquitous and regional expanded TCRs, respectively.

The V and J ends lost 5 bases and 0 bases respectively, with 1 base between them. This CDR3 has 11 residues. Germline lookup yields CDR1 MNHEY and CDR2 SVGEGT. Time point denoted: sample taken at primary tumor resection. Samples were obtained from approximately 76 donors, all untreated early-stage non-small cell lung cancer patients. Unsorted whole RNA samples from tumor, nontumor lung or frozen PBMC were sequenced. TCRdb reanalysed the 5' RACE reads using MiXCR and keeps one entry per CDR3 protein. The data contain roughly 7,100 distinct CDR3 sequences, about an eighth of them singletons. By share, this clonotype ranks as medium-sized (0.01 to 0.1%). Its antigen is not known.

The TCR was taken from a male donor with early-stage non-small cell lung cancer. J is TRBJ1-1 and V is TRBV6-2 or TRBV6-3; unclear D gene. The input for sequencing was lung tumor tissue, taken at surgery. This chain's CDR3 is CASSMNTEAFF. Written as DNA, the CDR3 is TGTGCCAGCAGTATGAACACTGAAGCTTTCTTT.